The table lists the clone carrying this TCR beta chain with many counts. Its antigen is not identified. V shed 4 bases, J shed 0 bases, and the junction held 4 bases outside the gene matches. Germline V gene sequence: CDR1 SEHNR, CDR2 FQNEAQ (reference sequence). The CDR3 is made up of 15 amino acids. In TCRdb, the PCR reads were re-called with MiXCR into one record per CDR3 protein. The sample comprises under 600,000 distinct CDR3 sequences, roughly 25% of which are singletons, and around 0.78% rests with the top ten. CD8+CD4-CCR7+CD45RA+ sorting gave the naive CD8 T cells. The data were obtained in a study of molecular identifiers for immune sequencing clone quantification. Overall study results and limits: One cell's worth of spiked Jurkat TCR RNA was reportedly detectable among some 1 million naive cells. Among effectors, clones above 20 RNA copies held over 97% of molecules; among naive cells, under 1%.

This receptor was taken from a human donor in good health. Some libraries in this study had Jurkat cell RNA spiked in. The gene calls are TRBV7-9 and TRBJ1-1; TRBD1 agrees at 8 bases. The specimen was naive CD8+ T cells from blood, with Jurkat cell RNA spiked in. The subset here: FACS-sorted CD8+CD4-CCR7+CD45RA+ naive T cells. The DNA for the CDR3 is TGTGCCAGCAGCTCCCGGACAGGGATGAACACTGAAGCTTTCTTT. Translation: CASSSRTGMNTEAFF.